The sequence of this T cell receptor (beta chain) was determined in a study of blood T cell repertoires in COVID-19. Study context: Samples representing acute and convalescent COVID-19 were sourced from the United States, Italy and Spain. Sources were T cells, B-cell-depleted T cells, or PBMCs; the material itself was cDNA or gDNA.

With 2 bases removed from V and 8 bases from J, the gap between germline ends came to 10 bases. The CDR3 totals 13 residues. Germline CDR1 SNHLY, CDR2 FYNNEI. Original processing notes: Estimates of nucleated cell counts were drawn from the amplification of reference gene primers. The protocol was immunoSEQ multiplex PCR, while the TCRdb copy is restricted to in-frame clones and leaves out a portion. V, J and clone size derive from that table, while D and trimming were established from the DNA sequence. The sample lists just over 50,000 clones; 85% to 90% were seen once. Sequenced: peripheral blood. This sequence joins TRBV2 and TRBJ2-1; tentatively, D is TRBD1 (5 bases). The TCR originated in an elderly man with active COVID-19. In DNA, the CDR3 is TGTGCCAGCAGTGAATGGCAGGGTGATGAGCAGTTCTTC. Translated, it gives CASSEWQGDEQFF.